Described below is a single T cell receptor beta chain sequence and its context. The data derive from a study of CD8+ T cells in alopecia areata. On the study more broadly: The drug, oral tofacitinib, was given to treated patients at 5 to 10 mg twice daily. Tofacitinib treatment spanned 6 to 18 months, with 6 months off drug afterward.

CDR1 is SGHTA and CDR2 is FQGNSA in the germline V gene. With V trimmed by 6 bases and J by 8 bases, 13 bases remained unmatched. The CDR3 spans 15 residues. Cell sorting on a FACSAria was used to separate CD4+ and CD8+ T cells from the PBMCs. It was cDNA, reverse transcribed from extracted RNA, that served as the sequencing template. The repertoire was sequenced with immunoSEQ multiplex PCR; TCRdb's copy has only in-frame clones and lacks some. The sample includes some 180,000 clones, roughly 60% of them seen just once. The receptor comes from a human donor with alopecia areata. The J gene is TRBJ1-2, the V gene TRBV7-2, with 9 bases fitting TRBD1. Specimen: CD4+ T cells sorted from blood, collected at week 0. In DNA form, the CDR3 reads TGTGCCAGCAGACAACGACCTGGGACAGGGAGAGGCTACACCTTC. This sequence encodes CASRQRPGTGRGYTF.